This T cell receptor (beta chain) was found in a study of T-cell memory formation after mild COVID-19. Points from the study as a whole: Researchers report contracting CD4+ clones mostly in CM and EM, with CD8+ clones in EMRA.

MiXCR, run by TCRdb on the 5' RACE reads, gives a single entry per CDR3 protein. The sample records about 57,000 distinct CDR3 sequences, 9% to 15% being singletons. As to this clonotype: The target antigen is unknown.

Germline V gene sequence: CDR1 MRHNA, CDR2 SNTAGT. The CDR3 is 14 amino acids. Trimming took 0 bases from V and 8 from J, leaving 8 bases between them. The genes are TRBV6-4 and TRBJ1-6; D unresolved. The sample consisted of PBMCs or a T cell subset sorted from them (not recorded which). This receptor was taken from a man between 18 and 35 years old who had mild COVID-19 (a few samples of this study predate the infection). Cell type and time point are not known. The CDR3 is CASSDSAYDSPLHF. CDR3 nucleotides: TGTGCCAGCAGTGACTCTGCGTACGATTCACCCCTCCACTTT.